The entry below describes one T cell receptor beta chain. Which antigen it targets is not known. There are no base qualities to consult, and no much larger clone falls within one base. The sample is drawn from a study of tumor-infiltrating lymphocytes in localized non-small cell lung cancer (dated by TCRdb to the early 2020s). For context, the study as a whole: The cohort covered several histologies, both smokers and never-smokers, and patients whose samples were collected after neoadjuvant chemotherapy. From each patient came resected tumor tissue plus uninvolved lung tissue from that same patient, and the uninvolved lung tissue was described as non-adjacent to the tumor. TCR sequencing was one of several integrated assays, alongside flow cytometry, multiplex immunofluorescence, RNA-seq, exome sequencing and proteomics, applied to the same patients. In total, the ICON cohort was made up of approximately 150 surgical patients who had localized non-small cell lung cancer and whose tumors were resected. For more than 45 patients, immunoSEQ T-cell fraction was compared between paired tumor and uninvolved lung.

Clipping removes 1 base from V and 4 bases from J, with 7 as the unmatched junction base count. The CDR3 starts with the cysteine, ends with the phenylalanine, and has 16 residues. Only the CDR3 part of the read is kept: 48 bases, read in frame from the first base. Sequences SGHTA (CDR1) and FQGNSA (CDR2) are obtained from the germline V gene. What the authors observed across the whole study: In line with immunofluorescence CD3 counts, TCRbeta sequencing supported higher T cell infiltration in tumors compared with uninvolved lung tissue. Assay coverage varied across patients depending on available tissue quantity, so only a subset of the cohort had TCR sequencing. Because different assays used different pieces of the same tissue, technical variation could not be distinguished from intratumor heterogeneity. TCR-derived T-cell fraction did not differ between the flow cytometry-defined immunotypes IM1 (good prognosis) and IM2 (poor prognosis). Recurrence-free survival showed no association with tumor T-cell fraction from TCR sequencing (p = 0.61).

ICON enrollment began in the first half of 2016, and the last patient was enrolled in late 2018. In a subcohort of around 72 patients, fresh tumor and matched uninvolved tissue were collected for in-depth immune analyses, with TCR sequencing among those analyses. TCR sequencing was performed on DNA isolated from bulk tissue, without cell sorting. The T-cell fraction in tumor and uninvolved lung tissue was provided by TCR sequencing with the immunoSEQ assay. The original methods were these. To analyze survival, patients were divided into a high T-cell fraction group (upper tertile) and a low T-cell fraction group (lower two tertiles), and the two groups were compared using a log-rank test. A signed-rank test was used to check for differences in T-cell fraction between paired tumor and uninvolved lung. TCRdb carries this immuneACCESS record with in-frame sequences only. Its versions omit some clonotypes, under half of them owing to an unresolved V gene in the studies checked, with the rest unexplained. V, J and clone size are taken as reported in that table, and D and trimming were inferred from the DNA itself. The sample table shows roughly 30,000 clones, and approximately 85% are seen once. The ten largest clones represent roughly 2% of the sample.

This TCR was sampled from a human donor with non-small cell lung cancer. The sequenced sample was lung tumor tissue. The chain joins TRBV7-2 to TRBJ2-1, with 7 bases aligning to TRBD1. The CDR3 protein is CASSLVTGTAYNEQFF. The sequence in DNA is TGTGCCAGCAGCTTAGTAACCGGGACAGCGTACAATGAGCAGTTCTTC.